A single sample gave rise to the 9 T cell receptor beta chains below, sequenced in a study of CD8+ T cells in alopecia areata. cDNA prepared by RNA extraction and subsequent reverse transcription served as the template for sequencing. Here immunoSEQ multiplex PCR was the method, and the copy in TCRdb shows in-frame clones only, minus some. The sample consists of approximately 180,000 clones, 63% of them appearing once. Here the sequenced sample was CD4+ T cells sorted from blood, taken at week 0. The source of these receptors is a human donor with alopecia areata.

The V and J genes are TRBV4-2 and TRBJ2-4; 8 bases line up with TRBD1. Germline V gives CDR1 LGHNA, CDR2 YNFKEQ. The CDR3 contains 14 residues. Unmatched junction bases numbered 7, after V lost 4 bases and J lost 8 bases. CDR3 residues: CASSPDRAVHIQYF. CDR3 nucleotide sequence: TGTGCCAGCAGCCCGGACAGGGCGGTGCACATTCAGTACTTC.

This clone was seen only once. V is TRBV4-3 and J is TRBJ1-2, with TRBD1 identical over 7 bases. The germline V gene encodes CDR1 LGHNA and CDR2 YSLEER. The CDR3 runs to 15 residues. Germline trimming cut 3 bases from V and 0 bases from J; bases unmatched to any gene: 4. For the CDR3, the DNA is TGCGCCAGCAGCCACCCGGACAGGCCTAACTATGGCTACACCTTC. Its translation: CASSHPDRPNYGYTF.

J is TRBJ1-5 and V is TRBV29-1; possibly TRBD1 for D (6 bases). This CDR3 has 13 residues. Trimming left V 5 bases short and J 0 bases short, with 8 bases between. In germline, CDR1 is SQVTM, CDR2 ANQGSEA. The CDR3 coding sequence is TGCAGCGTTACAGGGAATAGCAATCAGCCCCAGCATTTT. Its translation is CSVTGNSNQPQHF. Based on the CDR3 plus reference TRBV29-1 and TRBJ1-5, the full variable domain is SAVISQKPSRDICQRGTSLTIQCQVDSQVTMMFWYRQQPGQSLTLIATANQGSEATYESGFVIDKFPISRPNLTFSTLTVSNMSPEDSSIYLCSVTGNSNQPQHFGDGTRLSIL.

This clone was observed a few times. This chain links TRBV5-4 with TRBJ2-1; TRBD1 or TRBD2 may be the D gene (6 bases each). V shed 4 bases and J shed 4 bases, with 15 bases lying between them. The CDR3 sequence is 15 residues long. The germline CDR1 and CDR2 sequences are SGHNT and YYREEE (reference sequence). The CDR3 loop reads CASSPPGGSYNEQFF. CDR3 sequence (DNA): TGTGCCAGCAGCCCCCCCGGGGGCTCATACAATGAGCAGTTCTTC.

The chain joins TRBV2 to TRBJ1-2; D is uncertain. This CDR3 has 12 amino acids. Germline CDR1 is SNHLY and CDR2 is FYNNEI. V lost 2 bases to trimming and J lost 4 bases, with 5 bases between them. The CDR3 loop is CASSENTYGYTF. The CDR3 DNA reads TGTGCCAGCAGTGAAAATACCTATGGCTACACCTTC.

CDR3 bases: TGTGCCAGCAGTGAACGAGGAGGGCCCTACGAGCAGTACTTC. As protein: CASSERGGPYEQYF. This chain uses TRBV2 with TRBJ2-7; D is possibly TRBD2 (6 bases). The CDR3 totals 14 residues. CDR1 and CDR2 from the germline V gene are SNHLY and FYNNEI. Trimming took 2 bases from V and 2 from J, leaving 10 bases between them. The complete variable domain, with remaining parts taken from reference TRBV2 and TRBJ2-7, reads EPEVTQTPSHQVTQMGQEVILRCVPISNHLYFYWYRQILGQKVEFLVSFYNNEISEKSEIFDDQFSVERPDGSNFTLKIRSTKLEDSAMYFCASSERGGPYEQYFGPGTRLTVT.

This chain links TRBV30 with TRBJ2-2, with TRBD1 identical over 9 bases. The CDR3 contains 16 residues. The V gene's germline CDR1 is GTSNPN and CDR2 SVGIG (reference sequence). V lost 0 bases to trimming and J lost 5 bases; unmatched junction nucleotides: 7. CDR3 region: CAWSVRGQGETGELFF. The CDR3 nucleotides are TGTGCCTGGAGTGTAAGGGGACAGGGAGAGACCGGGGAGCTGTTTTTT. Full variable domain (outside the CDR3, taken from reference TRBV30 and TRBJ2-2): SQTIHQWPATLVQPVGSPLSLECTVEGTSNPNLYWYRQAAGRGLQLLFYSVGIGQISSEVPQNLSASRPQDRQFILSSKKLLLSDSGFYLCAWSVRGQGETGELFFGEGSRLTVL.

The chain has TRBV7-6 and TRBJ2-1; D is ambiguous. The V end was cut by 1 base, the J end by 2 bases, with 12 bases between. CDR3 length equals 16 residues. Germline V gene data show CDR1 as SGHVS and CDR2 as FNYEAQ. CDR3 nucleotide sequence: TGTGCCAGCAGCTTAGTACAGAGAAAAACCTACAATGAGCAGTTCTTC. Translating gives CASSLVQRKTYNEQFF. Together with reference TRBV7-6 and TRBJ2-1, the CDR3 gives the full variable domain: GAGVSQSPRYKVTKRGQDVALRCDPISGHVSLYWYRQALGQGPEFLTYFNYEAQQDKSGLPNDRFSAERPEGSISTLTIQRTEQRDSAMYRCASSLVQRKTYNEQFFGPGTRLTVL.

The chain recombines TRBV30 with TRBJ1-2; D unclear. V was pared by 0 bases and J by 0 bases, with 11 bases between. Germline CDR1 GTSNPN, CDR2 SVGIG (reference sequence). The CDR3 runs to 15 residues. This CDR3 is CAWSVRGSTNYGYTF. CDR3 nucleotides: TGTGCCTGGAGTGTACGCGGGAGCACTAACTATGGCTACACCTTC.